These 3 T cell receptor beta chains share one sample of origin, sequenced in a study of identical twins. Each CDR3 protein is one row after TCRdb ran MiXCR on the 5' RACE reads. This sample carries around 490,000 distinct CDR3 sequences, about 15% of them seen once, and the ten largest clones take about 0.47%. These data were also filed under a second study, of yellow fever vaccine responses in identical twins.

Sequenced sample: CD4+ T cells sorted from blood. The receptor source for this set is a woman between 18 and 29 years old in good health.

This clonotype was counted a few times. The genes are TRBV27 and TRBJ2-5; D is uncertain. V was cut by 4 bases and J by 2 bases, with 14 bases left in between. This CDR3 has 15 residues. Per the germline V gene, CDR1 is MNHEY and CDR2 is SMNVEV (reference sequence). DNA for the CDR3: TGTGCCAGCAGTTCATCCCGGGCGGTTCAAGAGACCCAGTACTTC. Translated: CASSSSRAVQETQYF.

The rearrangement links TRBV6-5 to TRBJ2-1, with D tentatively TRBD2 (5 bases). The germline V gene has CDR1 MNHEY and CDR2 SVGAGI. V dropped 1 base and J dropped 9 bases, with 19 bases sitting between them. This CDR3 is built from 16 residues. The CDR3 coding sequence is TGTGCCAGCAGTTACTTCGGACTGGGAGTTGGCGGTGAGCAGTTCTTC. This encodes CASSYFGLGVGGEQFF.

The DNA of the CDR3 is TGTGCCAGCAGCCAAGTTAACCATGAGCAGTTCTTC. Translation: CASSQVNHEQFF. The chain links TRBV3-1 to TRBJ2-1, with D unclear. Deletions cut 1 base from V and 8 bases from J, with 6 bases between. The germline gives CDR1 LGHDT, CDR2 YNNKEL (reference sequence). This CDR3 region has 12 residues.